The next 25 T cell receptor beta chains were all read from a single sample in a study of blood T cell repertoires in COVID-19. This table comes from immunoSEQ multiplex PCR, and its TCRdb copy is limited to in-frame clones, with some not included. The sample lists approximately 200,000 clones, 65% to 90% occurring once. The sequencing input was PBMCs or T cells enriched from blood (not recorded which). The receptors originated from a man in his forties who had recovered from COVID-19.

The CDR3 sequence is CASSELAGGLYEQYF. The DNA of the CDR3 is TGTGCCAGCTCAGAACTAGCGGGAGGGCTATACGAGCAGTACTTC. The gene calls are TRBV18 and TRBJ2-7, with 13 nucleotides matching TRBD2. Per the germline V gene, CDR1 is KGHSH and CDR2 is LQKENI. Trimming removed 5 bases from V and 4 bases from J; junction bases left unmatched: 5. The CDR3 sequence is 15 residues long.

The genes are TRBV6-2 or TRBV6-3 and TRBJ1-1, with 8 bases matching TRBD1. This CDR3 spans 12 amino acids. Germline V gene data show CDR1 as MNHEY and CDR2 as SVGEGT. J was trimmed by 13 bases and V by 5 bases; bases with no gene match: 9. The CDR3 nucleotides are TGTGCCAGCAGTCAGGGGGCAGGGAAGGATTTCTTT. This sequence encodes CASSQGAGKDFF.

This clone was counted a single time. Written as DNA, the CDR3 is TGCGCCAGCAGCTTGGCCCAGGTTTCCGGAAACACCATATATTTT. This sequence encodes CASSLAQVSGNTIYF. J is TRBJ1-3 and V is TRBV5-1, with D uncertain. The germline V gene has CDR1 SGHRS and CDR2 YFSETQ. The CDR3 is 15 residues long. Trimming stripped 0 bases from V and 4 bases from J, with 11 bases between.

The chain couples TRBV10-1 to TRBJ2-1; 8 bases map to TRBD2. CDR1 is WNHNN, CDR2 SYGVQD, per germline (reference sequence). CDR3 length: 16 residues. The V segment lost 4 bases and the J segment 0 bases; nucleotides outside the gene matches: 5. The CDR3 spells CASSGGSGSSYNEQFF. The CDR3 coding sequence is TGCGCCAGCAGTGGGGGCAGCGGGAGCTCCTACAATGAGCAGTTCTTC.

The chain joins TRBV11-3 to TRBJ2-1; 11 bases fit TRBD2. V dropped 5 bases and J dropped 5; count of bases not matched to a gene: 8. The CDR3 contains 16 residues. Germline-derived CDR1 and CDR2 are SGHNT and YENEEA. The CDR3 nucleotides are TGTGCCAGCAGCGAGTCCGGGACTAGCGGAAACAATGAGCAGTTCTTC. It encodes CASSESGTSGNNEQFF.

The chain links TRBV27 to TRBJ1-2; 9 bases agree with TRBD1. Per germline, CDR1 MNHEY and CDR2 SMNVEV (reference sequence). With V trimmed by 4 bases and J by 2 bases, 2 bases remained unmatched. CDR3 length: 14 amino acids. Written as DNA, the CDR3 is TGTGCCAGCAGTTCCGGGACAGGGAACTATGGCTACACCTTC. It is translated as CASSSGTGNYGYTF.

This chain connects TRBV6-2 or TRBV6-3 to TRBJ1-3, with TRBD1 matching over 10 bases. This CDR3 spans 15 amino acids. Germline CDR1 MNHEY, CDR2 SVGEGT. Losses at the gene ends were 5 bases for V and 4 bases for J; bases not matched to a gene: 5. CDR3 DNA sequence: TGTGCCAGCAGTCGGACAGGGGGAACAGGAAACACCATATATTTT. Translating it yields CASSRTGGTGNTIYF.

This clone was seen once. The chain is built from TRBV7-2 and TRBJ2-5; 8 positions agree with TRBD1. The V segment lost 0 bases and the J segment 5 bases; nucleotides outside the gene matches: 5. The CDR3 extends over 15 amino acids. Per the germline V gene, CDR1 is SGHTA and CDR2 is FQGNSA. This CDR3 is CASSLADRAGETQYF. The CDR3 coding sequence is TGTGCCAGCAGCTTAGCGGACAGGGCCGGGGAGACCCAGTACTTC.

The chain recombines TRBV14 with TRBJ1-6, with 10 bases matching TRBD1. This CDR3 has 14 residues. Germline assignment: CDR1 SGHDN and CDR2 FVKESK. Losses at the gene ends were 7 bases for V and 9 bases for J; bases not matched to a gene: 6. The CDR3 DNA follows: TGTGCCAGCAACTTTCGGGACAGGGGTTCACCCCTCCACTTT. Translated: CASNFRDRGSPLHF.

This clone is a singleton in its sample. In DNA form, the CDR3 reads TGTGCCAGCAGTTACTCACAGGGGACTCCCCAAGATACGCAGTATTTT. Translation gives CASSYSQGTPQDTQYF. The chain uses TRBV6-5 and TRBJ2-3; D is perhaps TRBD1 (7 bases). This CDR3 is 16 amino acids long. Looked up from germline, CDR1 is MNHEY and CDR2 is SVGAGI. Trimming removed 0 bases from V and 5 bases from J, with 15 bases in between.

This chain connects TRBV7-9 to TRBJ1-4; 9 bases line up with TRBD1. There are 16 residues in the CDR3. The V gene's germline CDR1 is SEHNR and CDR2 FQNEAQ (reference sequence). V shed 4 bases, J shed 8 bases, and the junction held 11 bases outside the gene matches. This CDR3 is CASSSSTTGGVEKLFF. The DNA of the CDR3 is TGTGCCAGCAGCTCCTCTACGACAGGGGGGGTGGAAAAACTGTTTTTT.

The rearrangement joins TRBV10-3 to TRBJ1-2; no definite D call. CDR1 ENHRY and CDR2 SYGVKD come from the germline V gene. The CDR3 is 13 residues long. Trimming shortened V by 0 bases and J by 10 bases, and 12 bases separated the two germline ends. The CDR3 bases are TGTGCCATCAGTGAGTCAGAGTCTTTCGACTACACCTTC. Translation gives CAISESESFDYTF.

This chain joins TRBV10-1 and TRBJ1-4; 7 nucleotides line up with TRBD1. Trimming took 9 bases from V and 7 from J; bases not matched to a gene: 11. The CDR3 runs to 14 residues. Germline V gives CDR1 WNHNN, CDR2 SYGVQD (reference sequence). The CDR3 is CASEPGQSLEKLFF. The DNA for the CDR3 is TGCGCCAGTGAACCGGGACAGTCGCTTGAAAAACTGTTTTTT.

The J gene is TRBJ2-6, the V gene TRBV3-1 (or the pseudogene TRBV3-2); possible D gene TRBD2, 5 bases. The CDR3 totals 16 residues. The germline CDR1 and CDR2 sequences are LGHDT and YNNKEL (reference sequence). Trimming removed 3 bases at V and 5 bases at J, with 14 bases between. The CDR3 nucleotides read TGTGCCAGCAGCCACCGAGGCCGGGATTGGGCCAACGTCCTGACTTTC. Its translation is CASSHRGRDWANVLTF.

This chain uses TRBV7-9 with TRBJ2-5; possibly TRBD2 for D (5 bases). This CDR3 comprises 15 residues. The V gene's germline CDR1 is SEHNR and CDR2 FQNEAQ (reference sequence). V was shortened by 4 bases and J by 1 base, with 13 bases between the two germline ends. CDR3 bases: TGTGCCAGCAGCTCCGGACTTGGCCCCCAAGAGACCCAGTACTTC. Translation: CASSSGLGPQETQYF. Combining the CDR3 with reference TRBV7-9 and TRBJ2-5 gives the whole variable domain DTGVSQNPRHKITKRGQNVTFRCDPISEHNRLYWYRQTLGQGPEFLTYFQNEAQLEKSRLLSDRFSAERPKGSFSTLEIQRTEQGDSAMYLCASSSGLGPQETQYFGPGTRLLVL.

V usage is TRBV24-1 and J usage is TRBJ1-5; D possibly corresponds to TRBD1 (5 bases). The V end was cut by 3 bases, the J end by 2 bases, with 19 bases between. The CDR3 covers 18 residues. Per germline, CDR1 KGHDR and CDR2 SFDVKD. CDR3 residues: CATSDPGGGDSGNQPQHF. The CDR3, as DNA: TGTGCCACCAGTGATCCCGGCGGGGGGGACTCTGGCAATCAGCCCCAGCATTTT.

J is TRBJ2-3 and V is TRBV7-6, with 8 bases fitting TRBD2. V was pared by 3 bases and J by 3 bases, with 11 bases of the junction left unmatched. Germline loops: CDR1 SGHVS, CDR2 FNYEAQ. The CDR3 has 17 residues. This CDR3 is CASSFPSGGVNTDTQYF. The CDR3 DNA sequence: TGTGCCAGCAGCTTCCCCTCGGGGGGGGTAAATACAGATACGCAGTATTTT.

The rearrangement uses TRBV7-2 and TRBJ1-1; D is uncertain. Germline loops: CDR1 SGHTA, CDR2 FQGNSA. V was pared by 7 bases and J by 3 bases, with 18 bases between. The CDR3 loop spans 15 amino acids. The DNA for the CDR3 is TGTGCCAGCACCAAAAGGAGGGATGCGGACACTGAAGCTTTCTTT. Its protein product is CASTKRRDADTEAFF.

The J gene is TRBJ1-1, the V gene TRBV11-3; 8 bases map to TRBD1. The CDR3 is made up of 14 amino acids. Germline assignment: CDR1 SGHNT and CDR2 YENEEA. With 5 bases clipped from V and 1 base from J, the junction kept 3 bases outside the gene matches. The CDR3: CASSPTGANTEAFF. For the CDR3, the DNA is TGTGCCAGCAGCCCGACAGGGGCGAACACTGAAGCTTTCTTT.

CDR3 in amino acids: CASSAGLAGGPPETQYF. CDR3 DNA sequence: TGTGCCAGCAGTGCCGGACTAGCGGGAGGGCCCCCAGAGACCCAGTACTTC. V usage is TRBV6-1 and J usage is TRBJ2-5, with 15 bases fitting TRBD2. Germline-derived CDR1 and CDR2 are MNHNS and SASEGT. The CDR3 length is 17 residues. V was clipped by 4 bases and J by 4 bases; unmatched bases: 7.

For the CDR3, the DNA is TGTGCCAGTAGTGTTAACAGGGGGAGCACTGAAGCTTTCTTT. Protein sequence: CASSVNRGSTEAFF. V usage is TRBV19 and J usage is TRBJ1-1; 8 bases match TRBD1. The CDR3 has 14 residues. Per germline, CDR1 LNHDA and CDR2 SQIVND (reference sequence). V shed 5 bases, J shed 4 bases, and the junction held 6 bases outside the gene matches.

The CDR3 is CASSLSPNGGNEQFF. The CDR3 nucleotides read TGTGCCAGCAGTTTATCCCCCAACGGAGGGAATGAGCAGTTCTTC. This chain links TRBV27 with TRBJ2-1, with a possible D match to TRBD2 (6 bases). Germline CDR1 and CDR2: MNHEY and SMNVEV (reference sequence). This CDR3 region has 15 residues. The ends were cut back, 0 bases at V and 7 bases at J, with 13 bases in the middle.

The rearrangement links TRBV4-3 to TRBJ2-1, with TRBD2 matching 8 bases. The ends lost 1 base at V and 3 bases at J; junction bases unmatched: 2. Germline CDR1 LGHNA, CDR2 YSLEER. The CDR3 totals 15 residues. This chain's CDR3 is CASSQVREGYNEQFF. The CDR3 DNA sequence: TGCGCCAGCAGCCAAGTTCGGGAGGGCTACAATGAGCAGTTCTTC.

About this clone: Other DNA sequences in this specimen translate into the identical CDR3. The rearrangement links TRBV5-1 to TRBJ2-1; D is possibly TRBD2 (5 bases). The CDR3 contains 14 residues. V was cut by 0 bases and J by 4 bases, with 8 bases left in between. CDR1 is SGHRS, CDR2 YFSETQ, per germline. The CDR3 DNA sequence: TGCGCCAGCAGCTTGGCGGGGAGTTACAATGAGCAGTTCTTC. As protein: CASSLAGSYNEQFF.

This rearrangement joins TRBV5-1 to TRBJ1-5; the D gene is possibly TRBD1 (5 bases). Germline assignment: CDR1 SGHRS and CDR2 YFSETQ. Trimming left V 0 bases short and J 4 bases short, with 11 bases between. The CDR3 has 15 amino acids. For the CDR3, the DNA is TGCGCCAGCAGCTTGGAAGGGGCGAGGAATCAGCCCCAGCATTTT. Residues: CASSLEGARNQPQHF.